This TCR beta chain was identified in a study of lymphopenia after photon versus proton radiotherapy. Study results and limitations: Better survival with proton therapy was suggested as possible, not demonstrated.

The CDR3 sequence is 15 residues long. The V and J ends lost 1 base and 1 base respectively, with 10 bases between them. Germline values: CDR1 SEHNR, CDR2 FQNEAQ (reference sequence). Concerning this clone: Its antigen remains unknown.

Only in-frame clones appear in the TCRdb table, and some are missing; sequencing was by immunoSEQ multiplex PCR. The sample includes some 170,000 clones, approximately 90% of them seen just once. This clonotype was sampled from a man in his fifties or sixties with gastric cancer. The sample consisted of peripheral blood, taken from a patient treated with photon-based radiotherapy. This chain links TRBV7-9 with TRBJ2-5; D is undetermined. CDR3 in amino acids: CASSLGSLLQETQYF. For the CDR3, the DNA is TGTGCCAGCAGCTTAGGCAGCCTGCTCCAAGAGACCCAGTACTTC.